One and the same sample provided the 5 T cell receptor beta chains below, sequenced in a study of neurological immune-mediated disorders. As for time point: longitudinal time-point 2. TCRdb ran MiXCR on the 5' RACE reads and lists one entry per CDR3 protein. The sample records about 90,000 distinct CDR3 sequences, around 13% being singletons. Material: PBMCs. These receptors were taken from a female donor with HTLV-1-associated myelopathy (HAM/TSP).

There are many counts of this clonotype. The chain couples TRBV4-2 to TRBJ2-4, with D perhaps matching TRBD2 (5 bases). Trimming stripped 0 bases from V and 6 bases from J, with 15 bases between. From germline, CDR1 is LGHNA and CDR2 YNFKEQ. This CDR3 spans 16 amino acids. CDR3 nucleotides: TGTGCCAGCAGCCAAGAACCCCCGGGGTACGGAAACATTCAGTACTTC. Its translation is CASSQEPPGYGNIQYF.

This clonotype showed up just once. The V and J genes are TRBV20-1 and TRBJ2-1; D uncertain. Looked up from germline, CDR1 is DFQATT and CDR2 is SNEGSKA (reference sequence). This CDR3 has 11 amino acids. V lost 1 base to trimming and J lost 4 bases, with 2 bases between them. In nucleotides, the CDR3 is TGCAGTGCTAGAGGGTACAATGAGCAGTTCTTC. Residues: CSARGYNEQFF.

The chain carries TRBV12-3 or TRBV12-4 and TRBJ2-1; D is ambiguous. V was trimmed by 6 bases and J by 0 bases, leaving 12 bases between them. This CDR3 spans 15 amino acids. Here the CDR3 DNA reads TGTGCCAGCAGCCCTACCGGGCCCTCCTACAATGAGCAGTTCTTC. It specifies CASSPTGPSYNEQFF.

This clonotype was found once. The junction departs from germline at one end; a sequencing error may be responsible. The CDR3 loop reads CANSQDPRNSGRTNTQYF. The DNA for the CDR3 is TGTGCCAACAGCCAAGATCCCCGGAATAGCGGGAGGACCAATACGCAGTATTTT. The chain combines TRBV4-2 with TRBJ2-3, with TRBD2 identical over 10 bases. Germline V gene data show CDR1 as LGHNA and CDR2 as YNFKEQ. The CDR3 extends over 18 amino acids.

This clonotype was observed many times. The chain carries TRBV15 and TRBJ2-6, with a tentative D call TRBD1 (6 bases). The ends were cut back, 4 bases at V and 1 base at J, with 11 bases in the middle. The CDR3 loop spans 16 amino acids. The germline gives CDR1 LNHNV, CDR2 YYDKDF (reference sequence). The chain's CDR3 is CATSMGRGSGANVLTF. DNA of the CDR3: TGTGCCACCAGCATGGGCAGGGGATCTGGGGCCAACGTCCTGACTTTC.